Listed below are T cell receptor beta chains from one sample, sequenced in a study of blood T cells in healthy people across ages. TCRdb ran MiXCR on the 5' RACE reads and lists one entry per CDR3 protein. Among around 280,000 distinct CDR3 sequences listed, roughly 26% were seen once. Input material: blood. The receptors were gathered from a woman between 65 and 79 years old in good health. The CDR3 runs from the conserved cysteine through the conserved F or W.

v_call: TRBV7-9
cdr3_aa: CASSLETGSEQFF

v_call: TRBV5-1
cdr3_aa: CASTNGETQYF

v_call: TRBV5-6
cdr3_aa: CASSPSGLKNTEAFF

v_call: TRBV6-5
cdr3_aa: CASSYSNGLGGRGYEQYF

v_call: TRBV7-9
cdr3_aa: CASSPEGRRNLDTQYF

v_call: TRBV11-2
cdr3_aa: CASERTAYTDTQYF

v_call: TRBV14
cdr3_aa: CASSQGLEPGNTIYF

v_call: TRBV7-6
cdr3_aa: CASSFNPGTYKETQYF

v_call: TRBV4-2
cdr3_aa: CASSQEGPETQYF

v_call: TRBV7-2
cdr3_aa: CASSSDLQGASSYNEQFF

v_call: TRBV7-2
cdr3_aa: CASSRSGRASGANVLTF